This T cell receptor (beta chain) stems from a study of OX40 agonist ivuxolimab in advanced cancers. The germline V and J ends were trimmed by 0 bases and 0 bases, with 6 bases remaining between them. Germline CDR1 is SGHAT and CDR2 is FQNNGV. This CDR3 is 14 amino acids long. TCRdb's table, derived via immunoSEQ multiplex PCR, lists solely in-frame clones and lacks some. The repertoire holds 37,000 or so clones, with approximately 82% as singletons. The sample in question was CD4+ or CD8+ T cells sorted from blood, obtained in a trial of the OX40 agonist ivuxolimab. This sequence was found in an adult with an advanced solid tumor such as melanoma, head and neck, liver or kidney cancer. This rearrangement joins TRBV11-2 to TRBJ2-7; the D call may be TRBD1 or TRBD2 (5 bases each). The CDR3 nucleotides read TGTGCCAGCAGCTTAGAAGGGACCTCCTACGAGCAGTACTTC. Translation: CASSLEGTSYEQYF. Full variable domain (rest looked up from reference TRBV11-2 and TRBJ2-7): EAGVAQSPRYKIIEKRQSVAFWCNPISGHATLYWYQQILGQGPKLLIQFQNNGVVDDSQLPKDRFSAERLKGVDSTLKIQPAKLEDSAVYLCASSLEGTSYEQYFGPGTRLTVT.